This T cell receptor beta chain was observed in a study of cytotoxic CD8 clonotypes in ibrutinib-treated CLL. Study details: The study included 11 relapsed/refractory and roughly 16 treatment-naive patients; about 17 had IGHV unmutated disease. After a median of about 62 months, roughly 14 patients stayed remitted and roughly 12 progressed; responses had been partial in some 25 and complete in 2.

Assay: immunoSEQ multiplex PCR; the TCRdb copy retains only in-frame clones and omits some. The profile shows roughly 330,000 clones, under 70% of them singletons. The CDR3 extends over 16 amino acids. Germline CDR1 SGHRS, CDR2 YFSETQ. With V trimmed by 4 bases and J by 2 bases, 8 bases remained unmatched. About this clone itself: Its cognate antigen is unknown.

The study, taken as a whole, reports: Clonality was higher at baseline than in age-matched healthy donors and tracked circulating CD8+ T-cell counts. Private clonotypes, not public ones, expanded at ibrutinib response.

V is TRBV5-1 and J is TRBJ2-2, with 7 bases identical to TRBD2. This TCR was recovered from a human donor with chronic lymphocytic leukemia. The sequences come from PBMCs, collected after 36 months of ibrutinib treatment. CDR3: CASSGSSGINTGELFF. As DNA, the CDR3 is TGCGCCAGCAGCGGATCTAGCGGAATTAACACCGGGGAGCTGTTTTTT.